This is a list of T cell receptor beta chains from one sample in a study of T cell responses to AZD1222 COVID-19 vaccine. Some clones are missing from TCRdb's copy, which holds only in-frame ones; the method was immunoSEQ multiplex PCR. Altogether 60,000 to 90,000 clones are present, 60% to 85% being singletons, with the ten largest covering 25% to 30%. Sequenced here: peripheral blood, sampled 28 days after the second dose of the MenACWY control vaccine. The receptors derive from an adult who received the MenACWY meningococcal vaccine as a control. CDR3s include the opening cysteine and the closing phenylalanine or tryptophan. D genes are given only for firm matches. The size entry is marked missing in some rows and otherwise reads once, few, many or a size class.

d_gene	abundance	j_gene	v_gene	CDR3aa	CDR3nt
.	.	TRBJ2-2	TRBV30	CAWSVRGNGELFF	TGTGCCTGGAGTGTACGGGGGAACGGGGAGCTGTTTTTT
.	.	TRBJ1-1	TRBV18	CASSPDEGGGTEAFF	TGTGCCAGCTCACCAGACGAAGGAGGAGGTACGGAAGCTTTCTTT
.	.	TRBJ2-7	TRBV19	CASSMDPDYEQYF	TGTGCCAGTAGTATGGACCCCGACTACGAGCAGTACTTC
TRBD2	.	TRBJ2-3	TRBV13	CASSHTGGAKDTQYF	TGTGCCAGCAGCCACACGGGGGGGGCTAAGGATACGCAGTATTTT
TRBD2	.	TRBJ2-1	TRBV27	CASSLSSGGSSYNEQFF	TGTGCCAGCAGTTTATCGAGCGGGGGGAGCTCCTACAATGAGCAGTTCTTC
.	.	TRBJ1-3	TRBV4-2	CASSPDSPSSGNTIYF	TGTGCCAGCAGCCCTGACAGCCCCTCCTCTGGAAACACCATATATTTT
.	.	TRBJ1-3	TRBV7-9	CASSSGLYGDTIYF	TGTGCCAGCAGCTCGGGTTTATATGGGGACACCATATATTTT
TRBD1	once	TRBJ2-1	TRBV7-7	CASSLDRSREQFF	TGTGCTAGCAGCTTGGACAGGTCTCGAGAGCAGTTCTTC
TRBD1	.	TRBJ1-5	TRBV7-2	CASSPDRVQPQHF	TGTGCCAGCAGCCCAGACAGGGTTCAGCCCCAGCATTTT
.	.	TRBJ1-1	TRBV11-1	CASSPPTGVNTEAFF	TGTGCCAGCAGCCCCCCCACCGGTGTGAACACTGAAGCTTTCTTT
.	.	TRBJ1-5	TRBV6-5	CASSLHPQTHQPQHF	TGTGCCAGCAGCCTTCATCCACAGACACATCAGCCCCAGCATTTT
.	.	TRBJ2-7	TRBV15	CATSRPGALSSYEQYF	TGTGCCACCAGCAGACCGGGGGCACTGAGCTCCTACGAGCAGTACTTC
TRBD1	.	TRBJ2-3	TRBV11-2	CASSLDDRGQNTQYF	TGTGCCAGCAGCTTAGATGACAGGGGGCAGAATACGCAGTATTTT